This record looks at one T cell receptor (beta chain) sequence and its context. This clone was counted a single time. What antigen it recognizes has not been identified. Base qualities were left out, and no much larger clone turns up one base away. These data come from a study of shared clonotypes between healthy human individuals (dated by TCRdb to 2018 to 2020). About the investigation overall: The cohort included a few men and a couple of women between 18 and 49 years of age. To increase sequencing depth and limit assay-specific biases, different laboratories used diverse techniques to prepare libraries and sequence TCR repertoires. To estimate repertoire size and how much clonotypes are shared between individuals, the study performed deep sequencing of blood TCR repertoires from five healthy adults. Each donor's leukapheresis produced roughly between roughly 0.94 and 9.5 billion PBMCs. For each donor, CD4 naive and CD4 memory were each run on three plates, CD8 naive on two plates, and CD8 memory on one plate. Overall study results and their limits: Based on pairwise subsampling, the degree of clonotype sharing among donors was expected to be affected by sequencing depth. Because the study included only a small number of donors, the genetic and exposure-history diversity represented was limited. Rarefaction of sorted-subset datasets indicated incomplete sequencing despite the large sequencing depth. Larger estimated clonotype richness was generally found for naive subsets than for memory subsets. Sampling was restricted to blood, and TCR repertoires in tissue are likely to differ from TCR repertoires in blood. Compared with non-shared clonotypes, the clonotypes found in all four sorted-subset donors had higher generation probabilities. Across a handful of donors, 4.5% to 6.5% of naive CD4, approximately 3.6% of naive CD8, under 2.5% of memory CD4, and roughly 0.4% of memory CD8 clonotypes were shared.

At the junction V is shortened by 0 bases and J by 4 bases; bases outside the gene matches: 5. For CDR1 and CDR2, the germline V gene (reference sequence) lists LNHNV and YYDKDF. Its CDR3 holds 15 amino acids, cysteine through phenylalanine. Solely the CDR3 DNA is kept, with 45 bases framed from the first base. Donors were healthy HIV-negative adults with no recently reported acute infections or vaccinations. Every donor was a Caucasian adult residing in Nashville, Tennessee, USA. Magnetic negative selection was used to enrich CD4+ T cells, after which naive cells were positively selected on CD45RA and the negative fraction became the memory subset. Blood was collected by leukapheresis, and PBMCs were isolated by Ficoll-Histopaque density gradient centrifugation and then cryopreserved in liquid nitrogen vapor phase. Analytical flow cytometry was used to check the purity and quantity of each magnetically sorted T cell population. From each sorted fraction, genomic DNA was isolated and quantified by UV absorbance on a Nanodrop 2000c.

Using the deep immunoSEQ assay, multiplex PCR amplified TCR CDR3 regions from genomic DNA. For each cell subset, the extracted genomic DNA was distributed evenly across all wells of several immunoSEQ 96-well plates, and each plate served as one replicate. For sorted subsets, around 0.2 ug genomic DNA, equal to some 28,000 T cell genomes, was loaded into each replicate PCR. Purified libraries were quantified with a Qubit 3.0 fluorometer, sized on a Bioanalyzer 2100, and re-quantified with the KAPA Library Quantification kit. Every immunoSEQ 96-well plate was sequenced on a separate single-read 150-cycle Illumina NextSeq 550 flow cell. On the study's bioinformatics: Because the immunoSEQ output held only junctional sequences and lacked quality scores, the filtering could not match the filtering applied to full-length reads. To assign V/J genes and CDR3, sequences were annotated using PyIR, a Python wrapper for IgBLAST v1.9, with IMGT germline references. Any read was removed if the V/J assignment was weak (E-value above 1e-6), the CDR3 was missing, or the read contained stop codons, out-of-frame junctions, or ambiguous translated residues. V3J clonotypes were defined as sequences sharing the same inferred V gene, J gene, and CDR3 amino acid sequence. Percentage overlap between repertoires was computed as shared unique clonotypes divided by the size of the smaller repertoire. Repertoire richness was assessed with RTK rarefaction, the Chao1 estimator, and Recon v2.1 estimates of unobserved clonotypes. For all TCRbeta clonotypes obtained by the gDNA method from a handful of donors, generation probabilities were computed with OLGA. TCRdb stores this immuneACCESS table with in-frame sequences only. Part of the clones is absent; in the studies checked, under half of the shortfall reflects unresolved V genes, and no reason is known for the rest. D and trimming were read from the DNA, whereas the V and J calls and clone size are those reported in that table. The sample has a few million clones on record, 85% to 95% of them singletons. 0.3% to 0.45% of the sample comes from the top ten.

The source material was naive CD4+ T cells from PBMCs. The cell subset or site tag for this specimen amounts to: CD45RA+ positively selected. The receptor was isolated from a man younger than 30 in good health. Some clones in this sample may be carry-over from other donors' samples. This chain is built from TRBV15 and TRBJ1-2, and TRBD1 aligns with 7 junction nucleotides. CDR3 loop: CATSRERDRPYGYTF. The DNA reads as follows: TGTGCCACCAGCAGAGAAAGGGACAGACCCTATGGCTACACCTTC. Reference TRBV15 and TRBJ1-2 proteins supply the regions before and after the CDR3; the full variable domain is: DAMVIQNPRYQVTQFGKPVTLSCSQTLNHNVMYWYQQKSSQAPKLLFHYYDKDFNNEADTPDNFQSRRPNTSFCFLDIRSPGLGDTAMYLCATSRERDRPYGYTFGSGTRLTVV.